Shown below are 27 T cell receptor beta chains from a single sample sequenced in a study of Graves' ophthalmopathy and Graves' hyperthyroidism. Amplification of TCR beta CDR3 regions used RNA transcripts. In the first round, RT-PCR was carried out with HTBI primers, and a multiplex PCR formed the second round. TCRdb passed the multiplex PCR reads through MiXCR, listing each CDR3 protein once. Among 300,000 or so distinct CDR3 sequences listed, roughly a sixth were seen once. The sequenced sample was peripheral blood. These TCRs come from an adult man with Graves' ophthalmopathy.

This clonotype occurred many times. The J gene is TRBJ2-6, the V gene TRBV4-2; D is unclear. Trimming cost V 1 base and J 0 bases, with 10 bases left between them. CDR1 and CDR2 from the germline V gene are LGHNA and YNFKEQ. The CDR3 totals 17 residues. CDR3 DNA sequence: TGTGCCAGCAGCCAAGCGGCGAGACTCTCTGGGGCCAACGTCCTGACTTTC. This translates into CASSQAARLSGANVLTF.

In this sample, this clonotype turned up many times. V and J are TRBV3-1 and TRBJ2-7, with 11 positions matching TRBD2. The J segment lost 0 bases and the V segment lost 0 bases, leaving 4 bases of the junction unmatched. The CDR3 length is 17 residues. Germline CDR1 is LGHDT and CDR2 is YNNKEL (reference sequence). CDR3 nucleotides: TGTGCCAGCAGCCAAGAACTAGCGGGAGTTTACTCCTACGAGCAGTACTTC. This gives the protein CASSQELAGVYSYEQYF.

This clonotype was recorded at least ten times. This chain connects TRBV10-3 to TRBJ1-1, with a possible D match to TRBD1 (5 bases). The germline V gene has CDR1 ENHRY and CDR2 SYGVKD. The CDR3 totals 14 residues. Trimming took off 5 bases at V and 6 bases at J, with 16 bases between the two ends. The CDR3 spells CAISLRGVSSEAFF. The CDR3 DNA is TGTGCCATCAGTTTAAGGGGAGTCTCATCTGAAGCTTTCTTT.

Many counts were recorded for this clonotype. The V and J genes are TRBV10-3 and TRBJ2-2; possible D gene TRBD2, 6 bases. The CDR3 length is 14 residues. In germline, CDR1 is ENHRY, CDR2 SYGVKD. Deletions cut 6 bases from V and 5 bases from J, with 13 bases between. CDR3 nucleotide sequence: TGTGCCATCAGAGAGGAGGGGTCGACCGGGGAGCTGTTTTTT. The encoded protein is CAIREEGSTGELFF.

This clonotype was recorded at least ten times. The rearrangement joins TRBV11-3 to TRBJ1-1, with D unclear. Germline CDR1 and CDR2: SGHNT and YENEEA. There are 13 residues in the CDR3. V lost 2 bases to trimming and J lost 7 bases, with 11 bases between them. The CDR3 DNA reads as TGTGCCAGCAGCTTACGGGTGACAAGTGAAGCTTTCTTT. Translating gives CASSLRVTSEAFF.

In its sample, this clonotype was seen many times. This chain links TRBV5-1 with TRBJ1-3; no firm D call. Germline-derived CDR1 and CDR2 are SGHRS and YFSETQ. Trimming took 2 bases from V and 5 from J, leaving 8 bases between them. This CDR3 has 13 amino acids. The CDR3 reads CASSFEDRNTIYF. In DNA, the CDR3 is TGCGCCAGCAGCTTTGAGGATAGAAACACCATATATTTT.

This clonotype is a singleton in its sample. This chain links TRBV28 with TRBJ1-5; unclear D gene. V was cut by 5 bases and J by 2 bases, with 13 bases left in between. The germline V gene has CDR1 MDHEN and CDR2 SYDVKM. The CDR3 covers 15 residues. CDR3 DNA sequence: TGTGCCAGCAGTCCTCCTTTGGGTGGCAATCAGCCCCAGCATTTT. Amino acid sequence: CASSPPLGGNQPQHF.

This clonotype occurred many times. V usage is TRBV16 and J usage is TRBJ1-5; 7 bases agree with TRBD1. J lost 11 bases, V lost 5 bases, and 3 bases had no gene match. Germline CDR1 KGHSY, CDR2 FQNENV. This CDR3 spans 11 amino acids. CDR3 DNA sequence: TGTGCCAGCAGCACAGGGGTATCCCAGCATTTT. Translated: CASSTGVSQHF.

The CDR3 DNA reads TGTGCCAGCAGCGAGCAGGGGGCGATTATTGAAGCTTTCTTT. Translating gives CASSEQGAIIEAFF. V gene TRBV2 combines with J gene TRBJ1-1, with 8 bases fitting TRBD1. Unmatched junction bases numbered 10, after V lost 6 bases and J lost 7 bases. Germline loops: CDR1 SNHLY, CDR2 FYNNEI. The CDR3 extends over 14 amino acids.

Many counts were recorded for this clonotype. The CDR3 DNA reads TGTGCCAGCAGTGGAGATACAACAGGGGGAGGAGAGACCCAGTACTTC. Translation: CASSGDTTGGGETQYF. The chain is built from TRBV28 and TRBJ2-5, with 8 bases that match TRBD1. The germline V gene encodes CDR1 MDHEN and CDR2 SYDVKM. J was trimmed by 4 bases and V by 5 bases; bases with no gene match: 12. The CDR3 loop spans 16 amino acids.

There are a few counts of this clonotype. A read error may explain this, as a much larger clone is one base away. J is TRBJ2-4 and V is TRBV19, with TRBD2 matching 8 bases. The CDR3 runs 15 residues. The germline gives CDR1 LNHDA, CDR2 SQIVND (reference sequence). This CDR3 is CASSTGLARAHIRYF. The CDR3 DNA reads TGTGCCAGTAGTACCGGACTAGCCCGGGCTCACATTCGGTACTTC.

This clonotype was picked up many times. J is TRBJ2-2 and V is TRBV6-2 or TRBV6-3, with D perhaps matching TRBD1 (5 bases). V was pared by 7 bases and J by 4 bases, with 16 bases between. The CDR3 contains 15 residues. From germline, CDR1 is MNHEY and CDR2 SVGEGT. The CDR3 here is CASTQGRRGTGELFF. CDR3 in DNA: TGTGCCAGCACCCAGGGTCGGCGAGGCACCGGGGAGCTGTTTTTT.

The table lists this clonotype with many counts. The chain uses TRBV20-1 and TRBJ1-5, with D perhaps TRBD1 (6 bases). Trimming pared 0 bases from V and 0 bases from J, leaving 12 bases between. The CDR3 is 16 residues long. Looked up from germline, CDR1 is DFQATT and CDR2 is SNEGSKA (reference sequence). CDR3 region: CSARDRRTASNQPQHF. DNA for the CDR3: TGCAGTGCTAGAGATCGGCGGACAGCTAGCAATCAGCCCCAGCATTTT.

This clonotype has ten or more counts. The J gene is TRBJ1-1, the V gene TRBV19; weak D call: TRBD1 (6 bases). This CDR3 contains 17 residues. With 5 bases removed from V and 4 bases from J, the gap between germline ends came to 23 bases. CDR1 and CDR2 (germline): LNHDA, SQIVND (reference sequence). Written as DNA, the CDR3 is TGTGCCAGTAGTGTCAACGCACCGGGACAAAGGTTCACTGAAGCTTTCTTT. It is translated as CASSVNAPGQRFTEAFF.

This clonotype showed up many times. The J gene is TRBJ2-2, the V gene TRBV3-1; the D gene is possibly TRBD2 (6 bases). With 4 bases removed from V and 3 bases from J, the gap between germline ends came to 9 bases. CDR1 is LGHDT and CDR2 is YNNKEL in the germline V gene (reference sequence). The CDR3 sequence is 14 residues long. CDR3: CASSPPGDTGELFF. The CDR3 nucleotides read TGTGCCAGCAGCCCCCCGGGGGACACCGGGGAGCTGTTTTTT. Full variable domain (remainder filled in from reference TRBV3-1 and TRBJ2-2): DTAVSQTPKYLVTQMGNDKSIKCEQNLGHDTMYWYKQDSKKFLKIMFSYNNKELIINETVPNRFSPKSPDKAHLNLHINSLELGDSAVYFCASSPPGDTGELFFGEGSRLTVL.

This clonotype was detected ten times or more. The CDR3 bases are TGTGCCAGCAGTGAAAGGTGGGGGACAAGTAGCAATCAGCCCCAGCATTTT. Protein product: CASSERWGTSSNQPQHF. The rearrangement uses TRBV6-1 and TRBJ1-5, with a tentative D call TRBD1 (6 bases). The CDR3 is 17 amino acids. V was pared by 2 bases and J by 0 bases, with 14 bases between. CDR1 and CDR2 from the germline V gene are MNHNS and SASEGT.

Ten or more counts support this clonotype. The V gene is TRBV30, the J gene TRBJ1-1, with D uncertain. The germline V gene has CDR1 GTSNPN and CDR2 SVGIG (reference sequence). The CDR3 contains 13 residues. Trimming took off 3 bases at V and 0 bases at J, with 8 bases between the two ends. The CDR3 sequence: CAWRTPVNTEAFF. In nucleotides, the CDR3 is TGTGCCTGGAGGACCCCAGTGAACACTGAAGCTTTCTTT.

This clonotype was seen at least ten times. This rearrangement joins TRBV7-8 to TRBJ2-5, with 14 bases matching TRBD2. The CDR3 spans 16 residues. Germline V lookup: CDR1 SGHVS, CDR2 FQNEAQ. J gave up 4 bases and V 5 bases, and 6 bases lay outside the gene matches. The DNA of the CDR3 is TGTGCCAGCAGCATAGGCGGGACTAGCGGGAGAGAGACCCAGTACTTC. Protein: CASSIGGTSGRETQYF. The full variable domain, in which reference TRBV7-8 and TRBJ2-5 provide the parts outside the CDR3, is GAGVSQSPRYKVAKRGQDVALRCDPISGHVSLFWYQQALGQGPEFLTYFQNEAQLDKSGLPSDRFFAERPEGSVSTLKIQRTQQEDSAVYLCASSIGGTSGRETQYFGPGTRLLVL.

This clonotype has a count of ten or more. The chain carries TRBV30 and TRBJ2-7, with D possibly TRBD1 on 5 matching bases. The V end lost 4 bases, the J end lost 1 base, and 17 bases lay between the germline ends. This CDR3 is 15 amino acids long. CDR1 GTSNPN and CDR2 SVGIG come from the germline V gene (reference sequence). For the CDR3, the DNA is TGTGCCTGGACACCTGGGGCTCCAAATTCCTACGAGCAGTACTTC. Amino acid sequence: CAWTPGAPNSYEQYF. Combining the CDR3 with reference TRBV30 and TRBJ2-7 gives the whole variable domain SQTIHQWPATLVQPVGSPLSLECTVEGTSNPNLYWYRQAAGRGLQLLFYSVGIGQISSEVPQNLSASRPQDRQFILSSKKLLLSDSGFYLCAWTPGAPNSYEQYFGPGTRLTVT.

This clonotype was counted many times. The chain recombines TRBV6-5 with TRBJ1-2; D is possibly TRBD1 (6 bases). V was clipped by 6 bases and J by 3 bases, with 14 bases between them. Germline V gene sequence: CDR1 MNHEY, CDR2 SVGAGI. CDR3 length equals 14 residues. CDR3: CASSHEQGDYGYTF. The CDR3 DNA reads TGTGCCAGCAGCCACGAACAGGGTGACTATGGCTACACCTTC.

There are many counts of this clonotype. The rearrangement joins TRBV10-3 to TRBJ1-2, with TRBD1 as a possible D gene (5 bases). V was pared by 0 bases and J by 5 bases, with 10 bases between. The CDR3 is made up of 14 amino acids. The germline V gene encodes CDR1 ENHRY and CDR2 SYGVKD. This CDR3 reads CAISESTEGYGYTF. The DNA of the CDR3 is TGTGCCATCAGTGAGTCGACAGAAGGATATGGCTACACCTTC.

This clonotype has more than one count but fewer than ten. The J gene is TRBJ1-5, the V gene TRBV12-3 or TRBV12-4; TRBD1 might be the D (6 bases). Trimming left V 5 bases short and J 5 bases short, with 19 bases between. The CDR3 totals 16 residues. The CDR3: CASSHVEQGTHQPQHF. CDR3 sequence (DNA): TGTGCCAGCAGTCACGTGGAACAGGGAACCCATCAGCCCCAGCATTTT.

This clonotype was found many times. The rearrangement links TRBV28 to TRBJ2-2; TRBD2 matches at 9 bases. Looked up from germline, CDR1 is MDHEN and CDR2 is SYDVKM. V shed 7 bases and J 6 bases; nucleotides not matched to a gene: 12. This CDR3 region has 16 residues. The CDR3 region has the DNA TGTGCCAGCAATTCTCGACTAGCGGATAGGGCCGGGGAGCTGTTTTTT. Translating gives CASNSRLADRAGELFF.

This clonotype was counted many times. The V and J genes are TRBV19 and TRBJ1-1; D is possibly TRBD1 (5 bases). Germline V gives CDR1 LNHDA, CDR2 SQIVND (reference sequence). The CDR3 totals 12 residues. Between the trimmed V and J ends, which lost 7 bases and 4 bases, there was a span of 10 bases. The CDR3, as DNA: TGTGCCAGTACCGACAGAATCACTGAAGCTTTCTTT. The encoded protein is CASTDRITEAFF. Filled out from reference TRBV19 and TRBJ1-1, the complete variable domain reads DGGITQSPKYLFRKEGQNVTLSCEQNLNHDAMYWYRQDPGQGLRLIYYSQIVNDFQKGDIAEGYSVSREKKESFPLTVTSAQKNPTAFYLCASTDRITEAFFGQGTRLTVV.

This clonotype was recorded at least ten times. The chain couples TRBV9 to TRBJ2-5; 9 nucleotides agree with TRBD2. Germline lookup yields CDR1 SGDLS and CDR2 YYNGEE. The CDR3 is made up of 14 amino acids. Trimming cost V 2 bases and J 5 bases; bases outside gene matches: 4. The CDR3 loop is CASSVAGGLETQYF. The CDR3 DNA reads TGTGCCAGCAGCGTGGCGGGAGGGCTTGAGACCCAGTACTTC.

This clonotype was observed at least ten times. This rearrangement joins TRBV20-1 to TRBJ2-7, with a tentative D call TRBD2 (7 bases). V shed 4 bases and J shed 0 bases, with 16 bases lying between them. CDR1 and CDR2 (germline): DFQATT, SNEGSKA (reference sequence). The CDR3 totals 15 residues. The CDR3 coding sequence is TGCAGTGCTACTGGTGCGGGGGCCTACTCCTACGAGCAGTACTTC. The encoded protein is CSATGAGAYSYEQYF.

The V call is TRBV6-2 or TRBV6-3, the J call TRBJ2-5; 7 nucleotides line up with TRBD1. The CDR3 loop spans 16 amino acids. The J segment lost 3 bases and the V segment lost 0 bases, leaving 7 bases of the junction unmatched. The germline V gene encodes CDR1 MNHEY and CDR2 SVGEGT. The CDR3 sequence: CASSYSTGQAEETQYF. CDR3 DNA: TGTGCCAGCAGTTACTCGACCGGACAGGCGGAAGAGACCCAGTACTTC.